The clone carrying this T cell receptor beta chain was detected many times. This record comes from a study of T cells after yellow fever vaccination. V shed 7 bases and J 3 bases; nucleotides not matched to a gene: 3. Germline V gives CDR1 SQVTM, CDR2 ANQGSEA. There are 12 residues in the CDR3. Using its own MiXCR run on the 5' RACE reads, TCRdb lists one record per CDR3 protein. The sample records about 360,000 distinct CDR3 sequences, about 6.2% being singletons. The chain couples TRBV29-1 to TRBJ2-7, with 10 bases aligning to TRBD1. The sample consisted of PBMCs, taken 5 days after the yellow fever booster vaccination. The source is a man between 25 and 39 years old who received the YFV17D yellow fever vaccine. The CDR3 bases are TGCAGCGCCGGGACAGGGGACTACGAGCAGTACTTC. Amino acids: CSAGTGDYEQYF.